This T cell receptor beta chain was captured by sequencing in a study of blood T cell repertoires in COVID-19. Looking at the study overall: Specimens from acute and convalescent COVID-19 originated in the United States, Italy and Spain. T cells, B-cell-depleted T cells, or PBMCs provided the cDNA or gDNA that served as material.

Per the study methods: Reference gene primer amplification gave estimated nucleated cell counts. Sequencing was performed with immunoSEQ multiplex PCR; in TCRdb, only in-frame clones are kept and a portion is missing. V and J calls plus clone size are reproduced from that table; the DNA served to infer D and trimming. The sample consists of roughly 100,000 clones, approximately 80% of them appearing once. Germline lookup yields CDR1 MNHNY and CDR2 SVGAGI (reference sequence). V lost 2 bases and J lost 5, with 15 bases in between. The CDR3 is 16 residues long. This sequence originates from a woman at least 80 years old with acute or convalescent COVID-19. Sequencing was performed on peripheral blood. The chain has TRBV6-6 and TRBJ2-2, with a possible D match to TRBD1 (6 bases). The CDR3 loop reads CASSYREQGRTGELFF. CDR3 in DNA: TGTGCCAGCAGTTACCGGGAACAGGGCAGGACCGGGGAGCTGTTTTTT.